These 3 T cell receptor beta chains were sequenced from one sample in a study of blood T cells in healthy people across ages. The second PCR ran about 6 to 12 cycles with a sample-barcoded 5' primer and J-beta primers. From the 5' RACE reads, TCRdb called clonotypes with MiXCR, one entry per CDR3 protein. The sample carries 650,000 to 800,000 distinct CDR3 sequences, around 50% recorded once. The source material was blood. Receptor source: a woman over 75 in good health.

Comment on this clonotype: This may be a read error, as it is one base from a much larger clone. This chain uses TRBV27 with TRBJ2-1; TRBD2 matches 9 bases. This CDR3 has 14 amino acids. The germline V gene encodes CDR1 MNHEY and CDR2 SMNVEV (reference sequence). CDR3 sequence (DNA): TGTGCCAGCAGTTTTGCGGGAGGGTACAATGGGCAGTTCTTC. This encodes CASSFAGGYNGQFF.

The chain recombines TRBV6-5 with TRBJ2-5; D may match TRBD1 or TRBD2 (5 bases each). This CDR3 region has 15 residues. The germline V gene has CDR1 MNHEY and CDR2 SVGAGI. Trimming stripped 4 bases from V and 7 bases from J, with 19 bases between. CDR3 DNA sequence: TGTGCCAGCAGTTTGGAGGCAGGGTATCTCGCGACCCAGTACTTC. This encodes CASSLEAGYLATQYF.

The chain uses TRBV7-2 and TRBJ2-3; 12 positions agree with TRBD1. CDR3 length: 18 residues. With V trimmed by 10 bases and J by 0 bases, 14 bases remained unmatched. In germline, CDR1 is SGHTA, CDR2 FQGNSA. This CDR3 is CAKPGQGAVPFSTDTQYF. The CDR3 nucleotides are TGTGCCAAACCGGGACAGGGGGCCGTTCCTTTTAGCACAGATACGCAGTATTTT. Together with reference TRBV7-2 and TRBJ2-3, the CDR3 gives the full variable domain: GAGVSQSPSNKVTEKGKDVELRCDPISGHTALYWYRQSLGQGLEFLIYFQGNSAPDKSGLPSDRFSAERTGGSVSTLTIQRTQQEDSAVYLCAKPGQGAVPFSTDTQYFGPGTRLTVL.